A single T cell receptor beta chain is shown here with its context. Its antigen is not known. With 0 bases removed from V and 5 bases from J, the gap between germline ends came to 12 bases. There are 14 residues in the CDR3. Germline V gene sequence: CDR1 SGHDT, CDR2 YYEEEE. The sample originates from a study of T cell responses to AZD1222 COVID-19 vaccine. Study conclusions and caveats: Regions 160-218 and 743-854 held dominance among vaccine-associated CD4 TCRs, which spanned spike. The peak T cell response came first, and repertoires were sampled only after it. There were mostly white British donors and more females than males, and clonal diversity was possibly underestimated.

The assay was immunoSEQ multiplex PCR, and TCRdb's table has in-frame clones only and misses some. Counted here are approximately 65,000 clones, roughly three quarters occurring once; the ten biggest clones make up about an eighth. This material consisted of peripheral blood, taken on day 0 of AZD1222 vaccination. The J gene is TRBJ2-7, the V gene TRBV5-6; a possible D gene is TRBD1 (6 bases). The TCR was taken from an adult in good health. In DNA form, the CDR3 reads TGTGCCAGCAGCTTGGCAGGGGTTTCTAACGAGCAGTACTTC. Encoded protein: CASSLAGVSNEQYF.